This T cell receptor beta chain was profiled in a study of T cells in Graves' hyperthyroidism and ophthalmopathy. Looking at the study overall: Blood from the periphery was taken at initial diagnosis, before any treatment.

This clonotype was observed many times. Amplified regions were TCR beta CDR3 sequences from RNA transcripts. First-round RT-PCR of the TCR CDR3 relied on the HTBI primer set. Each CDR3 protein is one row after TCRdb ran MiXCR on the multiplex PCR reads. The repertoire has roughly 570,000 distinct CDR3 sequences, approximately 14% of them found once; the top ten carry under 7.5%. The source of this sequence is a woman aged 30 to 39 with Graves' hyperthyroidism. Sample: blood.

The CDR3 region is CASRTGFNEQFF. DNA of the CDR3: TGTGCCAGCAGAACAGGGTTCAATGAGCAGTTCTTC. V and J are TRBV28 and TRBJ2-1, with TRBD1 as a possible D gene (6 bases). V lost 6 bases to trimming and J lost 6 bases, with 9 bases between them. This CDR3 has 12 residues. Germline CDR1 reads MDHEN; CDR2 reads SYDVKM.